Below, 32 T cell receptor beta chains from the same sample are listed, as sequenced in a study of ipilimumab plus nivolumab after autologous stem cell transplantation. Here immunoSEQ multiplex PCR was the method, and the copy in TCRdb shows in-frame clones only, minus some. The sample includes 17,000 or so clones, roughly 70% seen only once; the top ten take less than 25%. The source was PBMCs, collected in a trial of ipilimumab plus nivolumab as post-transplant consolidation. Receptor source: a male donor with diffuse large B-cell lymphoma.

The J gene is TRBJ1-2, the V gene TRBV15, with 7 bases lining up with TRBD1. The CDR3 spans 13 residues. V trimming: 4 bases; J trimming: 4 bases; junction bases outside the gene matches: 3. In germline, CDR1 is LNHNV, CDR2 YYDKDF (reference sequence). CDR3 sequence (DNA): TGTGCCACCAGCACAGACAGGGCCTATGGCTACACCTTC. Amino acids: CATSTDRAYGYTF.

The rearrangement links TRBV2 to TRBJ1-1; D not certain. There are 16 residues in the CDR3. The germline V and J ends were trimmed by 5 bases and 6 bases, with 22 bases remaining between them. The germline CDR1 and CDR2 sequences are SNHLY and FYNNEI. CDR3 nucleotides: TGTGCCAGCAGTTTTATTCAATGGACGGGCGGGGCTGAAGCTTTCTTT. Translated, it gives CASSFIQWTGGAEAFF.

V and J are TRBV15 and TRBJ2-7; 9 bases are a match to TRBD1. CDR1 and CDR2 from the germline V gene are LNHNV and YYDKDF (reference sequence). The CDR3 is made up of 15 amino acids. V dropped 1 base and J dropped 6; count of bases not matched to a gene: 7. The CDR3 sequence: CATSRGGQGIAEQYF. The CDR3 DNA sequence: TGTGCCACCAGCAGAGGGGGACAGGGTATCGCCGAGCAGTACTTC.

This chain joins TRBV9 and TRBJ1-3; no definite D call. In germline, CDR1 is SGDLS, CDR2 YYNGEE. This CDR3 has 16 residues. Trimming pared 1 base from V and 0 bases from J, leaving 11 bases between. The CDR3 spells CASSVLDGSSGNTIYF. CDR3 bases: TGTGCCAGCAGCGTACTGGACGGATCCTCTGGAAACACCATATATTTT.

The chain is built from TRBV9 and TRBJ1-2, with 8 positions matching TRBD1. This CDR3 region has 15 residues. The trim removed 3 bases at V and 2 bases at J, leaving 6 bases unmatched. Germline V gene data show CDR1 as SGDLS and CDR2 as YYNGEE. CDR3 coding DNA: TGTGCCAGCAGCGCCCAGACAGGGGTCAACTATGGCTACACCTTC. This encodes CASSAQTGVNYGYTF.

The J gene is TRBJ1-1, the V gene TRBV7-2; D is unresolved. V dropped 0 bases and J dropped 2 bases, with 7 bases sitting between them. The CDR3 is made up of 14 amino acids. From germline, CDR1 is SGHTA and CDR2 FQGNSA. The DNA for the CDR3 is TGTGCCAGCAGCTTAGCTCACGGTAACACTGAAGCTTTCTTT. Amino acids: CASSLAHGNTEAFF.

The chain carries TRBV5-1 and TRBJ1-1; possibly TRBD1 for D (5 bases). The CDR3 consists of 15 residues. Deletions cut 0 bases from V and 5 bases from J, with 14 bases between. Per the germline V gene, CDR1 is SGHRS and CDR2 is YFSETQ. This chain's CDR3 is CASSLEVGAGTEAFF. CDR3 in DNA: TGCGCCAGCAGCTTGGAGGTAGGGGCGGGAACTGAAGCTTTCTTT.

This clone showed up just a few times. The chain carries TRBV30 and TRBJ1-6; D perhaps matches TRBD1 (5 bases). Germline V gene data show CDR1 as GTSNPN and CDR2 as SVGIG (reference sequence). V was cut by 2 bases and J by 11 bases, with 16 bases left in between. The CDR3 extends over 14 amino acids. The CDR3 bases are TGTGCCTGGAGTACTAATGGGGGAAGGGCACCCCTCCACTTT. The encoded protein is CAWSTNGGRAPLHF. Complete variable domain (other parts from reference TRBV30 and TRBJ1-6): SQTIHQWPATLVQPVGSPLSLECTVEGTSNPNLYWYRQAAGRGLQLLFYSVGIGQISSEVPQNLSASRPQDRQFILSSKKLLLSDSGFYLCAWSTNGGRAPLHFGNGTRLTVT.

The CDR3, as DNA: TGCGCCAGCAGCGCGGACAGGGTTTCACCCCTCCACTTT. Translating gives CASSADRVSPLHF. This sequence joins TRBV5-1 and TRBJ1-6; 8 nucleotides match TRBD1. The ends lost 4 bases at V and 9 bases at J; junction bases unmatched: 3. Looked up from germline, CDR1 is SGHRS and CDR2 is YFSETQ. The CDR3 totals 13 residues.

The chain uses TRBV5-4 and TRBJ2-2; 8 positions agree with TRBD2. The length of the CDR3 is 17 residues. Germline CDR1 is SGHNT and CDR2 is YYREEE (reference sequence). V lost 4 bases, J lost 0 bases, and 8 bases stayed unmatched. CDR3 nucleotides: TGTGCCAGCAGCCGCTCCCTAGCGGGTGCGAACACCGGGGAGCTGTTTTTT. This encodes CASSRSLAGANTGELFF.

This chain connects TRBV4-1 to TRBJ1-2; no clear D. Germline V CDR1 and CDR2: MGHRA, YSYEKL. Trimming shortened V by 0 bases and J by 4 bases, and 6 bases separated the two germline ends. CDR3 size: 13 residues. CDR3 nucleotides: TGCGCCAGCAGCCAAGACCCCGCCTATGGCTACACCTTC. Its translation is CASSQDPAYGYTF.

This clone was observed a single time. The chain links TRBV4-1 to TRBJ2-1; 10 bases are shared with TRBD2. After removal of 0 bases from V and 9 bases from J, the junction contained 11 bases not matched to a gene. Germline V gene sequence: CDR1 MGHRA, CDR2 YSYEKL. This CDR3 region has 17 residues. As DNA, the CDR3 is TGCGCCAGCAGCCAAGATATCTATGGGGCTAGCGGGGGTGAGCAGTTCTTC. Encoded protein: CASSQDIYGASGGEQFF.

CDR3 sequence reads: CASSQSTAGTLSKNIQYF. The CDR3 bases are TGTGCCAGCAGCCAAAGTACAGCGGGAACACTTTCCAAAAACATTCAGTACTTC. This chain links TRBV4-2 with TRBJ2-4; 7 positions match TRBD2. The germline CDR1 and CDR2 sequences are LGHNA and YNFKEQ. The CDR3 length is 18 residues. With V trimmed by 2 bases and J by 2 bases, 12 bases remained unmatched.

This clone is labeled medium-sized. This sequence joins TRBV7-2 and TRBJ2-7, with D unresolved. The CDR3 runs 17 residues. The ends were cut back, 1 base at V and 7 bases at J, with 23 bases in the middle. Germline CDR1 reads SGHTA; CDR2 reads FQGNSA. Written as DNA, the CDR3 is TGTGCCAGCAGCTTAGGGGCCAGCCACCCGACGTGGGGTGAGCAGTACTTC. Amino acids: CASSLGASHPTWGEQYF.

The J gene is TRBJ1-2, the V gene TRBV7-8; 9 bases are shared with TRBD1. The CDR3 covers 14 residues. Trimming at V came to 5 bases and at J to 3 bases, leaving 4 bases not matched to a gene. The germline gives CDR1 SGHVS, CDR2 FQNEAQ. The chain's CDR3 is CASSRRDRDYGYTF. CDR3 nucleotides: TGTGCCAGCAGCCGCCGGGACAGGGACTATGGCTACACCTTC.

The chain recombines TRBV5-1 with TRBJ2-3; 9 nucleotides align to TRBD2. This CDR3 is 16 amino acids long. Germline CDR1 and CDR2: SGHRS and YFSETQ. V shed 0 bases and J 0 bases; nucleotides not matched to a gene: 2. DNA for the CDR3: TGCGCCAGCAGCTTGGCTAGCGGGGTGAGCACAGATACGCAGTATTTT. Residues: CASSLASGVSTDTQYF.

J is TRBJ1-2 and V is TRBV7-9, with 9 positions matching TRBD1. V lost 0 bases to trimming and J lost 4 bases; unmatched junction nucleotides: 6. The CDR3 spans 16 residues. Per germline, CDR1 SEHNR and CDR2 FQNEAQ (reference sequence). CDR3 coding DNA: TGTGCCAGCAGCTTAGCGGGGGACAGGGTAGGCTATGGCTACACCTTC. It encodes CASSLAGDRVGYGYTF.

The rearrangement links TRBV7-3 to TRBJ2-3; 9 bases align to TRBD1. CDR3 length equals 15 residues. V lost 5 bases, J lost 5 bases, and 8 bases stayed unmatched. In germline, CDR1 is SGHTA, CDR2 FQGTGA. The CDR3 DNA reads TGTGCCAGCAGCGACCGGGACAGGGCAGGAGATACGCAGTATTTT. Translation gives CASSDRDRAGDTQYF.

This sequence joins TRBV15 and TRBJ2-3; no definite D call. Germline V gene lookup returns CDR1 LNHNV and CDR2 YYDKDF (reference sequence). V gave up 3 bases and J gave up 4 bases, with 8 bases separating them. The CDR3 has 13 residues. As DNA, the CDR3 is TGTGCCACCAGCAGCTACGTCGCAGATACGCAGTATTTT. Translating it yields CATSSYVADTQYF.

CDR3 sequence (DNA): TGTGCCAGCAGCCAATCGGACAGCCGCCTAAGAGGGGAGCTGTTTTTT. It translates to CASSQSDSRLRGELFF. V and J are TRBV4-2 and TRBJ2-2; tentatively, D is TRBD1 (6 bases). Germline CDR1 is LGHNA and CDR2 is YNFKEQ. The CDR3 loop spans 16 amino acids. V was pared by 2 bases and J by 8 bases, with 18 bases between.

J is TRBJ2-6 and V is TRBV14, with TRBD1 identical over 9 bases. The germline V gene encodes CDR1 SGHDN and CDR2 FVKESK. The length of the CDR3 is 19 residues. Trimming cost V 3 bases and J 0 bases; bases outside gene matches: 9. The CDR3 is CASSHHRGTGISGANVLTF. In DNA form, the CDR3 reads TGTGCCAGCAGCCACCACCGGGGGACAGGGATCTCTGGGGCCAACGTCCTGACTTTC.

J is TRBJ2-7 and V is TRBV5-4; D might be TRBD2 (6 bases). The CDR3 extends over 14 amino acids. Trimming took off 2 bases at V and 2 bases at J, with 11 bases between the two ends. Germline V lookup: CDR1 SGHNT, CDR2 YYREEE (reference sequence). CDR3 loop: CASSFGGRTYEQYF. The CDR3 DNA sequence: TGTGCCAGCAGCTTCGGTGGGAGGACCTACGAGCAGTACTTC.

This clone occurred once. The chain couples TRBV30 to TRBJ1-1; TRBD1 matches 12 bases. Trimming took 4 bases from V and 3 from J; bases not matched to a gene: 12. Looked up from germline, CDR1 is GTSNPN and CDR2 is SVGIG (reference sequence). The CDR3 has 17 amino acids. The DNA for the CDR3 is TGTGCCTGGATTCCGGGACAGGGGGCAGTGGCGGACACTGAAGCTTTCTTT. Its protein product is CAWIPGQGAVADTEAFF.

The chain uses TRBV6-5 and TRBJ2-4, with 9 bases fitting TRBD1. Trimming removed 7 bases from V and 7 bases from J; junction bases left unmatched: 8. Germline V gives CDR1 MNHEY, CDR2 SVGAGI. The CDR3 contains 14 residues. CDR3 protein: CASNPQGAWNIQYF. The DNA for the CDR3 is TGTGCCAGCAATCCACAGGGGGCTTGGAACATTCAGTACTTC.

The chain links TRBV5-6 to TRBJ2-1, with 11 bases matching TRBD2. This CDR3 comprises 14 residues. The junction had 4 bases not matched to a gene; V was cut back by 5 bases and J by 6 bases. The germline CDR1 and CDR2 sequences are SGHDT and YYEEEE. The CDR3 region is CASRPSGGSNEQFF. CDR3 coding DNA: TGTGCCAGCAGACCTAGCGGGGGGTCCAATGAGCAGTTCTTC.

V and J are TRBV27 and TRBJ1-4; D is unclear. Trimming took 1 base from V and 4 from J, leaving 10 bases between them. CDR1 is MNHEY, CDR2 SMNVEV, per germline (reference sequence). The CDR3 spans 15 residues. The chain's CDR3 is CASSLYGQLNEKLFF. DNA of the CDR3: TGTGCCAGCAGTTTATACGGGCAGCTTAATGAAAAACTGTTTTTT.

This clone qualifies as medium-sized. The V and J genes are TRBV29-1 and TRBJ1-1, with D perhaps matching TRBD1 (5 bases). CDR3 length: 13 amino acids. Germline assignment: CDR1 SQVTM and CDR2 ANQGSEA. The germline V and J ends were trimmed by 3 bases and 1 base, with 9 bases remaining between them. DNA of the CDR3: TGCAGCGTTGAGGGGGGTACGAACACTGAAGCTTTCTTT. It is translated as CSVEGGTNTEAFF.

The rearrangement uses TRBV2 and TRBJ1-5, with D maybe TRBD1 (6 bases). The CDR3 consists of 16 residues. Germline V lookup: CDR1 SNHLY, CDR2 FYNNEI. Trimming shortened V by 6 bases and J by 3 bases, and 18 bases separated the two germline ends. The CDR3, as DNA: TGTGCCAGCAGGCTCGGACAGTCCCTAATCAATCAGCCCCAGCATTTT. Translated, it gives CASRLGQSLINQPQHF.

CDR3 DNA: TGTGCCAGCAGTGGGGGCCGGGACGGCCCCTATGGCTACACCTTC. Translating gives CASSGGRDGPYGYTF. The chain employs TRBV27 and TRBJ1-2; TRBD1 might be the D (6 bases). The V end lost 5 bases, the J end lost 4 bases, and 17 bases lay between the germline ends. Germline V gene lookup returns CDR1 MNHEY and CDR2 SMNVEV (reference sequence). The CDR3 extends over 15 amino acids.

V usage is TRBV2 and J usage is TRBJ1-4; perhaps TRBD1 as D (5 bases). CDR3 length: 12 amino acids. Germline V gene lookup returns CDR1 SNHLY and CDR2 FYNNEI. Trimming removed 6 bases from V and 8 bases from J, with 10 bases in between. Here the CDR3 DNA reads TGTGCCAGCAGCCTGGCAGGGGAAAAACTGTTTTTT. Translating it yields CASSLAGEKLFF.

This clone came up a few times. This chain uses TRBV6-5 with TRBJ1-1; possible D gene TRBD1, 5 bases. The germline V gene has CDR1 MNHEY and CDR2 SVGAGI. Trimming removed 0 bases from V and 7 bases from J, with 6 bases in between. The length of the CDR3 is 12 residues. The CDR3 here is CASSYSGREAFF. In DNA, the CDR3 is TGTGCCAGCAGTTACTCGGGACGTGAAGCTTTCTTT.

CDR3 in amino acids: CASSSSGLGGDTQYF. In DNA form, the CDR3 reads TGTGCCAGCAGCTCCTCCGGGTTGGGGGGGGATACGCAGTATTTT. V and J are TRBV7-8 and TRBJ2-3, with TRBD2 matching 7 bases. Germline V CDR1 and CDR2: SGHVS, FQNEAQ. V dropped 4 bases and J dropped 6; count of bases not matched to a gene: 10. The length of the CDR3 is 15 residues.